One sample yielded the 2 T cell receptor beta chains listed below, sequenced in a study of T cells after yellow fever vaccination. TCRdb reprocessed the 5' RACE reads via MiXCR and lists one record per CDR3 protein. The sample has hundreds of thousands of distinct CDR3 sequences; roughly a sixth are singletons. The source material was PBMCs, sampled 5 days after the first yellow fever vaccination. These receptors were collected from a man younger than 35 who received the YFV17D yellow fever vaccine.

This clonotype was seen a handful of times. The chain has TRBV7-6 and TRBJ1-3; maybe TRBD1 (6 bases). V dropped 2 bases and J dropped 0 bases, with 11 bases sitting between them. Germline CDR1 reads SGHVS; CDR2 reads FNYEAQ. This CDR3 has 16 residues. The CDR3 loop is CASSLWGASSGNTIYF. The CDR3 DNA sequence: TGTGCCAGCAGCTTATGGGGGGCGTCCTCTGGAAACACCATATATTTT.

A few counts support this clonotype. The DNA of the CDR3 is TGTGCCAGCTCCCCCTACACTAGCGGGGGTGCAGATACGCAGTATTTT. This encodes CASSPYTSGGADTQYF. V gene TRBV18 combines with J gene TRBJ2-3; TRBD2 matches at 11 bases. This CDR3 spans 16 amino acids. Germline CDR1 and CDR2: KGHSH and LQKENI. Trimming cost V 6 bases and J 4 bases; bases outside gene matches: 9.